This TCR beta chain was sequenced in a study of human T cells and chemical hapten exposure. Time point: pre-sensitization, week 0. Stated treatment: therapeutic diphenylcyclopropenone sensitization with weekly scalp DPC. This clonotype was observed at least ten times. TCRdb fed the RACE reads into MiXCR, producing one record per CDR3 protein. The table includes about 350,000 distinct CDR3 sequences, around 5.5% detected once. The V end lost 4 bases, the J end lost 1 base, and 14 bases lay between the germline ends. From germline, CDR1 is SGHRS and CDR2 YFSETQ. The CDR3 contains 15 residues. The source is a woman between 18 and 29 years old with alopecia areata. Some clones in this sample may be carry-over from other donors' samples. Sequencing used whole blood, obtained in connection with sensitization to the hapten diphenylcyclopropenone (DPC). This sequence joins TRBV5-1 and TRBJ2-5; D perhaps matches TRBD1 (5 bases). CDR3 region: CASSPRWGSQETQYF. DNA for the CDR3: TGCGCCAGCAGCCCCCGGTGGGGCTCCCAAGAGACCCAGTACTTC.